Listed here are 2 T cell receptor beta chains from one sample, sequenced in a study of T cells during gluten challenge in celiac disease. Cells were tetramer-binding CD4+ effector-memory gut-homing T cells. Paired single-cell TRA and TRB sequences were amplified by three nested PCRs with multiplexed primers. A single record per CDR3 protein comes from TCRdb applying MiXCR to the single-cell sequencing reads. Of several hundred distinct CDR3 sequences in the sample, 32% were seen once. The specimen comprised gluten-specific CD4+ T cells sorted from blood using tetramers, sampled at baseline or on day 6, 14 or 28 of gluten challenge (not recorded which). These TCRs come from a male donor with celiac disease.

This clonotype was counted only a few times. The chain has TRBV5-6 and TRBJ2-2; D possibly matches TRBD1 or TRBD2 (5 bases each). The CDR3 extends over 13 amino acids. Trimming took 2 bases from V and 4 from J, leaving 6 bases between them. Germline values: CDR1 SGHDT, CDR2 YYEEEE. CDR3 bases: TGTGCCAGCAGCTTTGGGACCACCGGGGAGCTGTTTTTT. This translates into CASSFGTTGELFF.

This clonotype was seen more than once but under ten times. The chain links TRBV10-3 to TRBJ2-1; TRBD2 might be the D (7 bases). Germline V CDR1 and CDR2: ENHRY, SYGVKD. This CDR3 has 15 residues. V was pared by 5 bases and J by 7 bases, with 18 bases between. CDR3 amino acids: CAISINREGMNEQFF. CDR3 nucleotide sequence: TGTGCCATCAGTATTAACAGGGAGGGAATGAATGAGCAGTTCTTC.